This T cell receptor beta chain was captured by sequencing in a study of cytomegalovirus exposure and HLA in healthy donors. As for the study in general: A later analysis reported the 90 to 150 validation repertoires used the same platform as the roughly 700 first-cohort repertoires.

V lost 10 bases and J lost 0; bases outside the gene matches: 9. Germline CDR1 is SNHLY and CDR2 is FYNNEI. The CDR3 covers 14 residues. The donors belonged to the roughly 120-subject validation cohort, separate from the roughly 700-subject first cohort. TCRdb's copy holds only in-frame clones and misses some; the assay was immunoSEQ multiplex PCR. The sample includes 130,000 to 150,000 clones, less than 90% of them seen just once. A word on this clone: Its target is not known.

Study-level points and caveats: Overall, about 160 TCR beta chains were annotated as cytomegalovirus-associated.

The V and J genes are TRBV2 and TRBJ2-7; 7 bases line up with TRBD1. Input material: PBMCs. This sequence originates from a man between 18 and 35 years old in good health and CMV-seronegative. The CDR3 coding sequence is TGTGCCATCCAGGGGGTTCTTAGCTCCTACGAGCAGTACTTC. This codes for CAIQGVLSSYEQYF.